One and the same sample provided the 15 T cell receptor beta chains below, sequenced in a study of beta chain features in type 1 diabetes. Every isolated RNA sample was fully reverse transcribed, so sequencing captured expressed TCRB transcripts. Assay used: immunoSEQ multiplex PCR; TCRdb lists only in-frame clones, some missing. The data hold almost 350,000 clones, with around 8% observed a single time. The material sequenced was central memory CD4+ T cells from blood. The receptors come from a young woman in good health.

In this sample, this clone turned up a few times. The CDR3 reads CASNPPKQGFDNEQFF. CDR3 nucleotide sequence: TGTGCCAGCAACCCCCCTAAACAGGGTTTCGACAATGAGCAGTTCTTC. This chain links TRBV13 with TRBJ2-1, with D possibly being TRBD1 (6 bases). Germline lookup yields CDR1 PRHDT and CDR2 FYEKMQ (reference sequence). V lost 7 bases and J 5 bases, leaving 21 bases between the germline ends. CDR3 length: 16 amino acids.

In DNA, the CDR3 is TGTGCCAGCAGAGGGACTAGCGGGGGGATCTACGAGCAGTACTTC. The encoded protein is CASRGTSGGIYEQYF. The V call is TRBV6-1, the J call TRBJ2-7; the match to TRBD2 covers 15 bases. Germline CDR1 and CDR2: MNHNS and SASEGT. Trimming at V came to 6 bases and at J to 3 bases, leaving 3 bases not matched to a gene. The CDR3 consists of 15 residues.

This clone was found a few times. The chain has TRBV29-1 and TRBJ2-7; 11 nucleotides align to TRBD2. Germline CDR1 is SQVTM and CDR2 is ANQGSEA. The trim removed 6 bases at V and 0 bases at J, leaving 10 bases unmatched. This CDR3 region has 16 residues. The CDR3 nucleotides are TGCAGCGTCCTTAAAGTAACTAGCGGGAGCTCCTACGAGCAGTACTTC. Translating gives CSVLKVTSGSSYEQYF.

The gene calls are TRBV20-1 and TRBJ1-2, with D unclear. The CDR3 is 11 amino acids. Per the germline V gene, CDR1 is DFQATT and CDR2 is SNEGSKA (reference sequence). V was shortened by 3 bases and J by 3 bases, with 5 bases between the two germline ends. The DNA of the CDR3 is TGCAGTGCTAGGATTGACTATGGCTACACCTTC. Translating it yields CSARIDYGYTF.

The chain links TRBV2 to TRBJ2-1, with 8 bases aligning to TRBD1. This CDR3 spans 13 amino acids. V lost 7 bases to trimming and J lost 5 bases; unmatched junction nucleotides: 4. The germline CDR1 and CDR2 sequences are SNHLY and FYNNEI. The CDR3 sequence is CASILDRDNEQFF. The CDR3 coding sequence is TGTGCCAGCATATTGGACAGGGACAATGAGCAGTTCTTC.

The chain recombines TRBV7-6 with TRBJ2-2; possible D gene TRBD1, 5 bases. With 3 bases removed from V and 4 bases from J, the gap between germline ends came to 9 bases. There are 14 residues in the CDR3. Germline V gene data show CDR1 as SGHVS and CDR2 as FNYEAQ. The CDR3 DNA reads TGTGCCAGCAGCTTCCCCAGGGCCACCGGGGAGCTGTTTTTT. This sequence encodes CASSFPRATGELFF.

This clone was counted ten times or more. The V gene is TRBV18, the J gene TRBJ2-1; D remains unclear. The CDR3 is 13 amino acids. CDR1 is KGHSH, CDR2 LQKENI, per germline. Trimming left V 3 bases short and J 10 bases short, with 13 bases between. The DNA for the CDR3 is TGTGCCAGCTCACCGAGTTTTCTAGGGGAGCAGTTCTTC. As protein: CASSPSFLGEQFF.

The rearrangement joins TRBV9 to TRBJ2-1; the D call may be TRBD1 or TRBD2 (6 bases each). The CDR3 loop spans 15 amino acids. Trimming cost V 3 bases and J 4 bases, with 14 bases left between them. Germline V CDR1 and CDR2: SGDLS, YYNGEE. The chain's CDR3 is CASSARGDGYNEQFF. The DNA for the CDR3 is TGTGCCAGCAGCGCGAGGGGGGACGGATACAATGAGCAGTTCTTC.

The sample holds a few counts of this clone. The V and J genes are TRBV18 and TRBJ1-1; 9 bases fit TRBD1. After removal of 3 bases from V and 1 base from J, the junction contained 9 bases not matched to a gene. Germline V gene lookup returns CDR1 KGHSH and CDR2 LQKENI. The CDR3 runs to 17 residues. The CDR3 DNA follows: TGTGCCAGCTCACCGAACCGCGGACAGGGGCGGAACACTGAAGCTTTCTTT. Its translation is CASSPNRGQGRNTEAFF.

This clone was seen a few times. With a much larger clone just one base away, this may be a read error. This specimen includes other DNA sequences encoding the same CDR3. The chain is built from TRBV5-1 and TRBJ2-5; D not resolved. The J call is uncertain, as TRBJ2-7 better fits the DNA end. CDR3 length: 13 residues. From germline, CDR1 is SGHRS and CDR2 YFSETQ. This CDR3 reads CASSLVADYEQYF. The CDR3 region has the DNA TGCGCCAGCAGCTTGGTTGCGGATTACGAGCAGTACTTC.

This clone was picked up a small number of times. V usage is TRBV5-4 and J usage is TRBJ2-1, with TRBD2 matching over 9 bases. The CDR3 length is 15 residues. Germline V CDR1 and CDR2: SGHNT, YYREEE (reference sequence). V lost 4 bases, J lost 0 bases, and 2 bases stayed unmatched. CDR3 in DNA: TGTGCCAGCAGCCGTAGCGGGAGCTCCTACAATGAGCAGTTCTTC. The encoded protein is CASSRSGSSYNEQFF.

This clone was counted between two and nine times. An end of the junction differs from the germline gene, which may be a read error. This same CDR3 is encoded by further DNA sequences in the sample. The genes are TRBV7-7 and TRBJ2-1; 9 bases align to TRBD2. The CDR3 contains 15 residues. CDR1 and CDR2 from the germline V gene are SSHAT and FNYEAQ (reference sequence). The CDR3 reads CASSPTSGSYNEQFF. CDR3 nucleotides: TGTGCTAGCAGCCCGACTAGCGGATCCTACAATGAGCAGTTCTTC.

CDR3 bases: TGTGCCAGCAGCACCCCCGGGACAGGGGGCTCCGAGCAGTACTTC. Residues: CASSTPGTGGSEQYF. The V call is TRBV28, the J call TRBJ2-7, with 12 bases matching TRBD1. CDR3 length: 15 residues. V was clipped by 6 bases and J by 6 bases; unmatched bases: 9. Germline CDR1 and CDR2: MDHEN and SYDVKM.

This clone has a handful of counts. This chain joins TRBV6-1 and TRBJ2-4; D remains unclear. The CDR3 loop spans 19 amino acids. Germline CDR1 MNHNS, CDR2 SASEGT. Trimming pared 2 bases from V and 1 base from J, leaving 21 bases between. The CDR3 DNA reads TGTGCCAGCAGTGAATTTCGTAGGAGCGCGGTCGGGGCCAAAAACATTCAGTACTTC. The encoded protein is CASSEFRRSAVGAKNIQYF.

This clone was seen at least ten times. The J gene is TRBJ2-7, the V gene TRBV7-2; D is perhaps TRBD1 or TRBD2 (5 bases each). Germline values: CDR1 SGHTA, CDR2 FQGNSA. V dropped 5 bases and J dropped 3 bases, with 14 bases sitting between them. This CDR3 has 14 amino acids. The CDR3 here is CASSPTGTHYEQYF. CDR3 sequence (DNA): TGTGCCAGCAGCCCCACCGGGACCCACTACGAGCAGTACTTC.